This record concerns one T cell receptor beta chain sequence. This receptor's antigen is unknown. Qualities for individual bases were not recorded, and no much larger clone is one base off. The data stem from a study of Graves' ophthalmopathy and Graves' hyperthyroidism (dated 2018 in TCRdb). With respect to the entire study: Peripheral blood was collected at initial diagnosis, before any treatment. Following sample collection, hyperthyroidism patients were given methimazole at a starting dose of 30 mg daily, and ophthalmopathy patients were given high-dose intravenous methylprednisolone. An independent validation cohort comprised fewer than 20 hyperthyroidism patients and 15 to 17 patients who later progressed from hyperthyroidism to ophthalmopathy. The study used TCR beta repertoire signatures to distinguish Graves' ophthalmopathy from Graves' hyperthyroidism and to predict progression to ophthalmopathy. For training and testing, the 100 patients in the discovery cohort were randomly divided in a 7:3 ratio. In more than five hyperthyroidism patients, the T-cell repertoires found in thyroid tissue were compared with those found in blood. A discovery set of 95 to 100 patients (43 ophthalmopathy, about 55 stable hyperthyroidism) was enrolled to explore V-J signatures distinguishing ophthalmopathy from hyperthyroidism. In total, 135 blood samples were TCR-sequenced: approximately 40 ophthalmopathy, over 70 hyperthyroidism and about 17 hyperthyroidism-to-ophthalmopathy patients.

Ophthalmopathy patients were characterized by moderately to severely active disease, a Clinical Activity Score of at least 3, a NOSPECS grade of at least 4, and a disease duration under 3 months. Patients with other autoimmune diseases, uncontrolled infections, pregnancy or lactation were excluded from the study. Diagnosis was based on clinical symptoms, serum thyroxine, TRAb, thyroid ultrasound and orbital computed tomography. Ficoll-Paque density gradient centrifugation was used to isolate PBMCs from 9.5 to 10 ml of fresh peripheral blood. Trizol reagent was used to extract the total RNA, and its quality was then checked on an Agilent 2100 Bioanalyzer. General conclusions and limits of the study: No statistical method was used to predetermine the sample size, and group allocation was not hidden from the investigators. The 13-signature model separated ophthalmopathy from stable hyperthyroidism with approximately 90% sensitivity and less than 83% specificity in cross-validation, and 80%/75% in the test set. In validation, the model predicted ophthalmopathy progression with about 70% sensitivity and less than 80% specificity; 12 predicted patients were CT-confirmed with GO in a median of around 6.5 months. Most expanded thyroid clonotypes with a frequency above 0.001 also appeared in blood, which suggests that blood repertoires may reflect the immune response in the thyroid.

Trimming takes 1 base off V and 0 bases off J; junction bases not matched to a gene: 4. Via the germline V gene, CDR1 is KGHSH and CDR2 LQKENI. The CDR3 has 17 amino acids, counting the end cysteine and phenylalanine. Of all the DNA, just the CDR3 is kept, 51 bases in frame from base 1. TCR beta CDR3 regions were amplified from RNA transcripts for repertoire sequencing. HTBI primers and the Qiagen OneStep RT-PCR kit were used in a first-round RT-PCR, which was followed by a second-round multiplex PCR, size selection and purification. The libraries underwent paired-end sequencing with 100 bp reads on an Illumina HiSeq2000. On the authors' methods: SOAPnuke was used to process the reads, throwing out any read that had adapters, had uncalled bases, had a mean Phred below 15, or lacked an exact constant-primer or identifier match. High-quality paired reads were merged with COPE v1.2.5. Clonotypes were defined as unique nucleotide sequences and were aligned to IMGT TRB V, D and J references using MiTCR v1.1. The analysis was limited to V-J combinations with a frequency above 0.0001, which together covered 98% to 99.2% of repertoires. A TCR clonal expansion and chaos score per V-J combination was defined as the ratio of F50 clonal expansion to chaos observed in the TCRdist matrix. Welch's t-statistics and random forest were used to narrow the features down to more than 10 V-J combinations, which were then fed into a naive Bayes classifier. The similarity between thyroid and blood repertoires was quantified using the Morisita-Horn index. The public reads were run again by TCRdb, first through fastp at Q25 and then through MiXCR, and only productive beta chains were kept. Each CDR3 protein appears once, grouped with its most common genes and DNA. TCRdb assigned the V and J calls; the authors' analysis was not used. The sample table lists about 400,000 distinct CDR3 sequences, roughly 18% of them with a count of one. In total, the top ten clones hold approximately 1.4% of the sample.

The sequenced sample consisted of peripheral blood. This receptor was identified in a woman under 30 with Graves' ophthalmopathy. Donor details come from another sample of the same person, matched by shared clones. Here the chain combines TRBV18 and TRBJ1-3; the junction holds 9 bases that match TRBD1. The DNA reads as follows: TGTGCCAGCTCACCACTATTGGGACAGGGCTCTGGAAACACCATATATTTT. Its protein product is CASSPLLGQGSGNTIYF.